The rows below give T cell receptor beta chains drawn from one sample of a study of graft-versus-host responses after intestinal transplantation. Sequencing used immunoSEQ multiplex PCR; TCRdb keeps in-frame clones, though not all of them. The profile shows around 90,000 clones, 94% of them singletons. No antigen is known for these receptors. The specimen comprised unstimulated CD4+ T cells sorted from spleen or lymph node cells, sampled before transplant. Receptors were obtained from a human donor who was the organ donor for an intestinal transplant. The conserved cysteine and the conserved F or W are not part of the CDR3 here.

TRBV25-1	TRBJ2-2	ASSEGGRNTGELF
TRBV5-4	TRBJ2-3	ASSARTSGGTDTQY
TRBV13	TRBJ2-3	ASSPRRTDTQY
TRBV18	TRBJ2-2	ASSPSSTGELF
TRBV5-4	TRBJ2-5	ASSFRSQETQY
TRBV30	TRBJ2-2	AWSTGTTGELF
TRBV18	TRBJ2-4	ASSPTGTLAKNIQY
TRBV4-3	TRBJ2-5	ASSQVQGVETQY
TRBV7-2	TRBJ1-2	ASSSTGTKR
TRBV9	TRBJ2-2	ASSLGGANTGELF
TRBV5-4	TRBJ1-2	ASSSSVMGGSNYGYT
TRBV5-8	TRBJ2-1	ASSLEAQAGSSYNEQF
TRBV6-1	TRBJ2-5	ASSLSGQPKY
TRBV6-6	TRBJ2-2	ASGKGTGELF
TRBV10-3	TRBJ2-7	AISDTTGPTYEQY
TRBV19	TRBJ2-3	ASSIVPGTGDTDTQY
TRBV28	TRBJ1-2	ASSLGGHYGYT
TRBV5-4	TRBJ1-5	ASNWDSNQPQH
TRBV2	TRBJ2-1	ASMRLVTSYNEQF
TRBV30	TRBJ1-2	AWGWGGYT
TRBV10-3	TRBJ1-1	AISEWVRDTSNTEAF
TRBV19	TRBJ2-5	ASSYGVEETQY
TRBV14	TRBJ1-1	ASSNRGWWTEAF
TRBV7-9	TRBJ1-1	ASSFGARGTEAF
TRBV12-5	TRBJ1-1	ASGPRTVNTEAF
TRBV19	TRBJ1-1	ASSIDQGVNTEAF